This is a list of T cell receptor beta chains from one sample in a study of blood T cell repertoires in COVID-19. The repertoire was sequenced with immunoSEQ multiplex PCR; TCRdb's copy has only in-frame clones and lacks some. The sample lists about 270,000 clones; 75% to 90% were seen once. Sequencing was done on a sample of PBMCs or T cells enriched from blood (not recorded which). The receptors derive from a woman aged 18-29 years who had recovered from COVID-19. The CDR3 runs from the conserved cysteine through the conserved F or W. Each record gives: J gene, V gene, clone size, D gene, CDR3 DNA, CDR3 protein. A D gene is named only where the DNA matches it firmly. Clone size is given for some rows only: seen once, a few or many times, or a class if the clone is expanded.

j_call: TRBJ1-2; v_call: TRBV5-1; clone_size: .; d_call: TRBD1; cdr3_nt: TGCGCCAGCAGCCCGGGACAGACCTATGGCTACACCTTC; cdr3_aa: CASSPGQTYGYTF
j_call: TRBJ2-7; v_call: TRBV14; clone_size: .; d_call: .; cdr3_nt: TGTGCCAGCAGCCAAGACGGGATAGGGGAGCAGTACTTC; cdr3_aa: CASSQDGIGEQYF
j_call: TRBJ1-2; v_call: TRBV13; clone_size: .; d_call: .; cdr3_nt: TGTGCCAGCAGCTTAGGACAGGGAATCTTTGGCTACACCTTC; cdr3_aa: CASSLGQGIFGYTF
j_call: TRBJ1-6; v_call: TRBV7-8; clone_size: .; d_call: TRBD1; cdr3_nt: TGTGCCAGCAGTCTAGACAGGGGGAATTCACCCCTCCACTTT; cdr3_aa: CASSLDRGNSPLHF
j_call: TRBJ2-1; v_call: TRBV6-5; clone_size: .; d_call: TRBD2; cdr3_nt: TGTGCCAGCAGACCTTCTAGCGGGGGCTACAATGAGCAGTTCTTC; cdr3_aa: CASRPSSGGYNEQFF
j_call: TRBJ1-2; v_call: TRBV4-1; clone_size: once; d_call: .; cdr3_nt: TGCGCCAGCAGCCAAGGGGGGTTGGGGGGGAGTCTAGAGGGCTACACCTTC; cdr3_aa: CASSQGGLGGSLEGYTF
j_call: TRBJ2-1; v_call: TRBV19; clone_size: few; d_call: TRBD1; cdr3_nt: TGTGCCAGTAGTCCACGGGACAGGGTCTACAATGAGCAGTTCTTC; cdr3_aa: CASSPRDRVYNEQFF
j_call: TRBJ1-6; v_call: TRBV6-4; clone_size: .; d_call: .; cdr3_nt: TGTGCCAGCAGTGCCCAGTATAATTCACCCCTCCACTTT; cdr3_aa: CASSAQYNSPLHF
j_call: TRBJ2-7; v_call: TRBV6-4; clone_size: .; d_call: .; cdr3_nt: TGTGCCAGCAATAAACCCCGATCGAGGGCTTGCTCCTACGAGCAGTACTTC; cdr3_aa: CASNKPRSRACSYEQYF
j_call: TRBJ1-2; v_call: TRBV9; clone_size: .; d_call: TRBD1; cdr3_nt: TGTGCCAGCAGCGTCGGAGGGACAGGGGTTATTCATGGCTACACCTTC; cdr3_aa: CASSVGGTGVIHGYTF
j_call: TRBJ2-7; v_call: TRBV24-1; clone_size: .; d_call: TRBD2; cdr3_nt: TGTGCCACCAGTGACGGGGGGAGCTCCTACGAGCAGTACTTC; cdr3_aa: CATSDGGSSYEQYF
j_call: TRBJ2-1; v_call: TRBV10-2; clone_size: .; d_call: .; cdr3_nt: TGCGCCAGCAGTGAGTTTAGCGGAGGACCCTACAATGAGCAGTTCTTC; cdr3_aa: CASSEFSGGPYNEQFF
j_call: TRBJ1-6; v_call: TRBV6-1; clone_size: .; d_call: .; cdr3_nt: TGTGCCAGCAGTGAGGACAGAAATTCACCCCTCCACTTT; cdr3_aa: CASSEDRNSPLHF
j_call: TRBJ1-1; v_call: TRBV19; clone_size: .; d_call: .; cdr3_nt: TGTGCCAGTACCCAGGCCACGATGAACACTGAAGCTTTCTTT; cdr3_aa: CASTQATMNTEAFF
j_call: TRBJ2-7; v_call: TRBV23-1; clone_size: .; d_call: .; cdr3_nt: TGCGCCAGCAGTCAATCGAGAACCACGACATTATCCTACGAGCAGTACTTC; cdr3_aa: CASSQSRTTTLSYEQYF
j_call: TRBJ2-1; v_call: TRBV11-3; clone_size: .; d_call: TRBD1; cdr3_nt: TGTGCCAGCAGCTTTCCGGGACAGAGTTACAATGAGCAGTTCTTC; cdr3_aa: CASSFPGQSYNEQFF
j_call: TRBJ1-2; v_call: TRBV20-1; clone_size: .; d_call: TRBD1; cdr3_nt: TGCAGTGCCAGTACCGGGACAGGGGGCTATGGCTACACCTTC; cdr3_aa: CSASTGTGGYGYTF
j_call: TRBJ2-2; v_call: TRBV7-2; clone_size: .; d_call: TRBD2; cdr3_nt: TGTGCCAGCAGCTGGCTAGCGGGGGTGAACACCGGGGAGCTGTTTTTT; cdr3_aa: CASSWLAGVNTGELFF
j_call: TRBJ1-5; v_call: TRBV5-1; clone_size: few; d_call: .; cdr3_nt: TGCGCCAGCAGCACGGACACTGGTCAGCCCCAGCATTTT; cdr3_aa: CASSTDTGQPQHF
j_call: TRBJ1-1; v_call: TRBV5-1; clone_size: .; d_call: .; cdr3_nt: TGCGCCAGCAGCTTGGGGAGGACTGAAGCTTTCTTT; cdr3_aa: CASSLGRTEAFF
j_call: TRBJ1-2; v_call: TRBV5-1; clone_size: .; d_call: .; cdr3_nt: TGCGCCAGCACGACAGCGCTTAAGGGTGGCTACACCTTC; cdr3_aa: CASTTALKGGYTF
j_call: TRBJ2-3; v_call: TRBV4-1; clone_size: .; d_call: TRBD2; cdr3_nt: TGCGCCAGCAGCCAAGATCTGAGTACTAGCGGGGGTGATACGCAGTATTTT; cdr3_aa: CASSQDLSTSGGDTQYF
j_call: TRBJ2-3; v_call: TRBV5-4; clone_size: .; d_call: TRBD2; cdr3_nt: TGTGCCAGCAGCTTGCTAGTACGCGGGGGGAGCACAGATACGCAGTATTTT; cdr3_aa: CASSLLVRGGSTDTQYF
j_call: TRBJ2-1; v_call: TRBV3-1/TRBV3-2; clone_size: once; d_call: .; cdr3_nt: TGTGCCAGCAGCCAACTACATGGGGGGGCTTACAATGAGCAGTTCTTC; cdr3_aa: CASSQLHGGAYNEQFF
j_call: TRBJ1-1; v_call: TRBV19; clone_size: .; d_call: .; cdr3_nt: TGTGCCACACAAATGAACACTGAAGCTTTCTTT; cdr3_aa: CATQMNTEAFF
j_call: TRBJ1-1; v_call: TRBV20-1; clone_size: .; d_call: TRBD1; cdr3_nt: TGCAGTGCTAGTCAGGGGGCTGAAGCTTTCTTT; cdr3_aa: CSASQGAEAFF
j_call: TRBJ1-2; v_call: TRBV19; clone_size: .; d_call: .; cdr3_nt: TGTGCCAGTAGGCGGGACGCGGGGGGAAACTATGGCTACACCTTC; cdr3_aa: CASRRDAGGNYGYTF
j_call: TRBJ1-1; v_call: TRBV5-1; clone_size: .; d_call: .; cdr3_nt: TGCGCCAGCAGCTTAGGGGAAGAAGCTTTCTTT; cdr3_aa: CASSLGEEAFF
j_call: TRBJ2-1; v_call: TRBV6-4; clone_size: .; d_call: .; cdr3_nt: TGTGCCAGCAGTGACTCCGAGGGGGGGGCGGGCAATGAGCAGTTCTTC; cdr3_aa: CASSDSEGGAGNEQFF
j_call: TRBJ1-3; v_call: TRBV15; clone_size: .; d_call: .; cdr3_nt: TGTGCCACCAGCAAAGATAGCGGCCGGACACAGAATTTT; cdr3_aa: CATSKDSGRTQNF
j_call: TRBJ1-1; v_call: TRBV10-2; clone_size: .; d_call: .; cdr3_nt: TGCGCCAGCAGTCCGAGACAGTCTAAAAACACTGAAGCTTTCTTT; cdr3_aa: CASSPRQSKNTEAFF
j_call: TRBJ2-2; v_call: TRBV7-9; clone_size: .; d_call: .; cdr3_nt: TGTGCCAACAATGAGGGAACCGGGGAGCTGTTTTTT; cdr3_aa: CANNEGTGELFF
j_call: TRBJ2-1; v_call: TRBV12-3/TRBV12-4; clone_size: .; d_call: .; cdr3_nt: TGTGCCAGCAGTTTAGTAGTAACTGAGCAGTTCTTC; cdr3_aa: CASSLVVTEQFF
j_call: TRBJ1-1; v_call: TRBV5-1; clone_size: once; d_call: .; cdr3_nt: TGCGCCAGCAGCCAGGGGAGAAACACTGAAGCTTTCTTT; cdr3_aa: CASSQGRNTEAFF
j_call: TRBJ2-7; v_call: TRBV5-5; clone_size: .; d_call: .; cdr3_nt: TGTGCCAGCAGCCACGGGATCTCCTACGAGCAGTACTTC; cdr3_aa: CASSHGISYEQYF
j_call: TRBJ1-2; v_call: TRBV29-1; clone_size: once; d_call: .; cdr3_nt: TGCAGCGTTGGGCAGGGCGCCTATGGCTACACCTTC; cdr3_aa: CSVGQGAYGYTF